Below are 25 T cell receptor beta chains sequenced from a single sample in a study of cytomegalovirus exposure and HLA in healthy donors. Both 60 Vbeta primers and 13 Jbeta primers went into the PCR. The protocol was immunoSEQ multiplex PCR, while the TCRdb copy is restricted to in-frame clones and leaves out a portion. Of about 180,000 clones listed, 75% to 85% are singletons. The sample comprised PBMCs. Source of these receptors: a woman aged 25 to 45 in good health and CMV-seronegative.

This clone occurred a few times. The CDR3 spells CASSATWTGGGYTF. The CDR3, as DNA: TGTGCCAGCAGTGCCACTTGGACAGGAGGTGGCTACACCTTC. The V gene is TRBV6-1, the J gene TRBJ1-2; TRBD1 matches 7 bases. Germline V gene sequence: CDR1 MNHNS, CDR2 SASEGT. The CDR3 length is 14 residues. V dropped 4 bases and J dropped 7; count of bases not matched to a gene: 9.

J is TRBJ2-7 and V is TRBV4-1; D gene ambiguous. The CDR3 has 15 residues. Germline values: CDR1 MGHRA, CDR2 YSYEKL. Trimming pared 1 base from V and 1 base from J, leaving 11 bases between. This CDR3 reads CASSQANSLSYEQYF. The CDR3 nucleotides are TGCGCCAGCAGCCAAGCGAACAGTTTGTCCTACGAGCAGTACTTC.

CDR3 sequence reads: CASSLAGGHQPQHF. In DNA, the CDR3 is TGTGCCAGCAGCTTGGCAGGGGGCCATCAGCCCCAGCATTTT. The chain links TRBV5-5 to TRBJ1-5, with TRBD1 matching over 8 bases. Germline CDR1 is SGHKS and CDR2 is YYEKEE (reference sequence). The CDR3 is made up of 14 amino acids. J gave up 5 bases and V 0 bases, and 1 base lay outside the gene matches.

The chain combines TRBV14 with TRBJ2-5, with a possible D match to TRBD1 (6 bases). The CDR3 length is 14 residues. Trimming cost V 4 bases and J 6 bases, with 15 bases left between them. The germline V gene has CDR1 SGHDN and CDR2 FVKESK. The CDR3 DNA follows: TGTGCCAGCAGCCCTGGATCAGGGGAAAAGACCCAGTACTTC. The encoded protein is CASSPGSGEKTQYF.

The V and J genes are TRBV7-9 and TRBJ1-1; 7 bases align to TRBD1. This CDR3 has 18 amino acids. J gave up 5 bases and V 5 bases, and 20 bases lay outside the gene matches. Germline V CDR1 and CDR2: SEHNR, FQNEAQ (reference sequence). CDR3 coding DNA: TGTGCCAGCAGCCATTTCGGTGGAGGACAGGCCCGACATACTGAAGCTTTCTTT. Its protein product is CASSHFGGGQARHTEAFF.

V gene TRBV27 combines with J gene TRBJ2-3; 8 nucleotides align to TRBD1. This CDR3 has 16 amino acids. The germline CDR1 and CDR2 sequences are MNHEY and SMNVEV (reference sequence). V lost 6 bases, J lost 0 bases, and 8 bases stayed unmatched. The CDR3 DNA sequence: TGTGCCAGCAGGATAGGGACAGGAGCTAGCACAGATACGCAGTATTTT. Residues: CASRIGTGASTDTQYF.

This chain joins TRBV10-2 and TRBJ1-5, with D tentatively TRBD1 (5 bases). The CDR3 contains 14 residues. Per the germline V gene, CDR1 is WSHSY and CDR2 is SAAADI. V was shortened by 6 bases and J by 0 bases, with 9 bases between the two germline ends. The CDR3 region has the DNA TGCGCCAGCAGCCAGGGTTATAGCAATCAGCCCCAGCATTTT. Its translation is CASSQGYSNQPQHF.

This chain joins TRBV7-9 and TRBJ2-5, with D unclear. Between the trimmed V and J ends, which lost 1 base and 2 bases, there was a span of 11 bases. The CDR3 contains 15 residues. The germline gives CDR1 SEHNR, CDR2 FQNEAQ (reference sequence). The CDR3 sequence: CASSLGPFPQETQYF. In DNA form, the CDR3 reads TGTGCCAGCAGCTTAGGGCCATTCCCGCAAGAGACCCAGTACTTC.

The gene calls are TRBV11-2 and TRBJ2-2, with TRBD2 matching 10 bases. V lost 4 bases, J lost 7 bases, and 6 bases stayed unmatched. The CDR3 is 15 amino acids. CDR1 and CDR2 (germline): SGHAT, FQNNGV. The CDR3 nucleotides are TGTGCCAGCAGCTCGAGCGGGAGGGAGGACGGGGAGCTGTTTTTT. It is translated as CASSSSGREDGELFF.

This chain connects TRBV13 to TRBJ2-7; 9 bases match TRBD1. The junction had 6 bases not matched to a gene; V was cut back by 4 bases and J by 5 bases. In germline, CDR1 is PRHDT, CDR2 FYEKMQ (reference sequence). This CDR3 region has 14 residues. The chain's CDR3 is CASSSGQGSDEQYF. In DNA, the CDR3 is TGTGCCAGCAGCTCAGGACAGGGGTCGGACGAGCAGTACTTC.

The chain carries TRBV13 and TRBJ2-3, with 8 bases matching TRBD2. CDR3 size: 15 residues. The V segment lost 2 bases and the J segment 6 bases; nucleotides outside the gene matches: 7. Germline V gene lookup returns CDR1 PRHDT and CDR2 FYEKMQ (reference sequence). CDR3 sequence reads: CASSLKGLVKDTQYF. CDR3 in DNA: TGTGCCAGCAGCTTAAAGGGACTAGTGAAGGATACGCAGTATTTT.

The rearrangement joins TRBV30 to TRBJ2-7; perhaps TRBD1 as D (6 bases). V gave up 4 bases and J gave up 5 bases, with 12 bases separating them. In germline, CDR1 is GTSNPN, CDR2 SVGIG (reference sequence). The length of the CDR3 is 12 residues. The CDR3 DNA reads as TGTGCCTGGACTCAGGGGTCCAACGAGCAGTACTTC. It specifies CAWTQGSNEQYF.

CDR3 amino acids: CASSYVSLSEYEQYF. The CDR3 nucleotides read TGTGCCAGCAGTTATGTCTCACTATCGGAGTACGAGCAGTACTTC. V is TRBV6-6 and J is TRBJ2-7; D remains unclear. The length of the CDR3 is 15 residues. CDR1 is MNHNY, CDR2 SVGAGI, per germline (reference sequence). The ends were cut back, 3 bases at V and 4 bases at J, with 16 bases in the middle.

The rearrangement links TRBV7-2 to TRBJ2-7, with 12 bases aligning to TRBD1. After removal of 5 bases from V and 9 bases from J, the junction contained 8 bases not matched to a gene. The CDR3 is 14 residues long. CDR1 is SGHTA, CDR2 FQGNSA, per germline. The CDR3 nucleotides are TGTGCCAGCAGCCCCGGGACAGGGGGCAACGGGCAGTACTTC. As protein: CASSPGTGGNGQYF.

The V and J genes are TRBV7-9 and TRBJ2-1; 8 bases are a match to TRBD1. The length of the CDR3 is 16 residues. V trimming: 5 bases; J trimming: 5 bases; junction bases outside the gene matches: 11. Germline CDR1 is SEHNR and CDR2 is FQNEAQ (reference sequence). CDR3: CASSRDGQGHDNEQFF. As DNA, the CDR3 is TGTGCCAGCAGCCGAGACGGACAGGGTCACGACAATGAGCAGTTCTTC.

V usage is TRBV19 and J usage is TRBJ2-7, with 13 bases aligning to TRBD2. This CDR3 spans 17 amino acids. The V gene end was trimmed by 5 bases and the J gene end by 4 bases; junction bases not matched to a gene: 11. Germline CDR1 reads LNHDA; CDR2 reads SQIVND (reference sequence). The CDR3 DNA sequence: TGTGCCAGTAGTCCAAACCTCGGGACTAGCGGGACGTACGAGCAGTACTTC. Translation: CASSPNLGTSGTYEQYF. Complete variable domain (other parts from reference TRBV19 and TRBJ2-7): DGGITQSPKYLFRKEGQNVTLSCEQNLNHDAMYWYRQDPGQGLRLIYYSQIVNDFQKGDIAEGYSVSREKKESFPLTVTSAQKNPTAFYLCASSPNLGTSGTYEQYFGPGTRLTVT.

The chain has TRBV12-2 and TRBJ2-3; the table's D gene call, TRBD2, was not cross checked with the DNA. TRBV12-2 is a recognized pseudogene. This CDR3 contains 16 residues. This chain's CDR3 is CASRLILAGVPDTQYF. The CDR3 region has the DNA TGTGCAAGTCGCTTAATACTAGCGGGAGTCCCAGATACGCAGTATTTT.

The chain combines TRBV4-3 with TRBJ1-4; D is unresolved. Trimming left V 1 base short and J 5 bases short, with 11 bases between. This CDR3 contains 15 residues. Germline CDR1 is LGHNA and CDR2 is YSLEER. The CDR3 loop reads CASSQGQTVNEKLFF. In DNA form, the CDR3 reads TGCGCCAGCAGCCAAGGACAAACCGTGAATGAAAAACTGTTTTTT.

This clone appeared once. This chain joins TRBV5-4 and TRBJ2-7; D might be TRBD1 (6 bases). Trimming pared 2 bases from V and 4 bases from J, leaving 13 bases between. This CDR3 is built from 14 residues. Germline loops: CDR1 SGHNT, CDR2 YYREEE (reference sequence). DNA for the CDR3: TGTGCCAGCAGCTTCTGGGACATAAGGTACGAGCAGTACTTC. Its translation is CASSFWDIRYEQYF.

This chain links TRBV4-3 with TRBJ1-2, with D perhaps matching TRBD1 (6 bases). Germline assignment: CDR1 LGHNA and CDR2 YSLEER. Trimming cost V 1 base and J 0 bases, with 9 bases left between them. The CDR3 covers 15 residues. For the CDR3, the DNA is TGCGCCAGCAGCCAAGTAAGGACAGCTAACTATGGCTACACCTTC. Its translation is CASSQVRTANYGYTF.

The CDR3 here is CASSRDRGTGGYTF. The CDR3 DNA reads TGCGCCAGCAGCCGGGACAGGGGGACGGGTGGCTACACCTTC. The chain links TRBV5-1 to TRBJ1-2; 11 bases agree with TRBD1. Germline trimming cut 4 bases from V and 7 bases from J; bases unmatched to any gene: 6. CDR1 SGHRS and CDR2 YFSETQ come from the germline V gene. The CDR3 totals 14 residues.

This clone appeared a few times. This rearrangement joins TRBV7-9 to TRBJ1-2, with D maybe TRBD1 (6 bases). With 5 bases removed from V and 3 bases from J, the gap between germline ends came to 19 bases. CDR3 length: 16 residues. The germline CDR1 and CDR2 sequences are SEHNR and FQNEAQ (reference sequence). In nucleotides, the CDR3 is TGTGCCAGCAGCGCAGGTGGGGACACCTACTACTATGGCTACACCTTC. It encodes CASSAGGDTYYYGYTF. Full variable domain (rest looked up from reference TRBV7-9 and TRBJ1-2): DTGVSQNPRHKITKRGQNVTFRCDPISEHNRLYWYRQTLGQGPEFLTYFQNEAQLEKSRLLSDRFSAERPKGSFSTLEIQRTEQGDSAMYLCASSAGGDTYYYGYTFGSGTRLTVV.

The chain combines TRBV5-1 with TRBJ2-7, with TRBD1 as a possible D gene (6 bases). V lost 1 base and J lost 2, with 10 bases in between. The germline V gene has CDR1 SGHRS and CDR2 YFSETQ. The CDR3 contains 14 residues. As DNA, the CDR3 is TGCGCCAGCAGCTTGCAGGGGCCGCCCTACGAGCAGTACTTC. This sequence encodes CASSLQGPPYEQYF.

The V gene is TRBV7-9, the J gene TRBJ2-7; a possible D gene is TRBD1 (6 bases). Germline assignment: CDR1 SEHNR and CDR2 FQNEAQ (reference sequence). The CDR3 length is 15 residues. V was shortened by 7 bases and J by 3 bases, with 19 bases between the two germline ends. The CDR3: CASTFTTGTSYEQYF. In nucleotides, the CDR3 is TGTGCCAGCACCTTTACAACCGGGACAAGCTACGAGCAGTACTTC.

The rearrangement uses TRBV5-6 and TRBJ2-2; D is perhaps TRBD1 (6 bases). Trimming cost V 3 bases and J 4 bases, with 10 bases left between them. Germline CDR1 is SGHDT and CDR2 is YYEEEE. The CDR3 spans 14 residues. CDR3 DNA: TGTGCCAGCAGCTCAGGGGTCCTCACCGGGGAGCTGTTTTTT. Translation: CASSSGVLTGELFF.